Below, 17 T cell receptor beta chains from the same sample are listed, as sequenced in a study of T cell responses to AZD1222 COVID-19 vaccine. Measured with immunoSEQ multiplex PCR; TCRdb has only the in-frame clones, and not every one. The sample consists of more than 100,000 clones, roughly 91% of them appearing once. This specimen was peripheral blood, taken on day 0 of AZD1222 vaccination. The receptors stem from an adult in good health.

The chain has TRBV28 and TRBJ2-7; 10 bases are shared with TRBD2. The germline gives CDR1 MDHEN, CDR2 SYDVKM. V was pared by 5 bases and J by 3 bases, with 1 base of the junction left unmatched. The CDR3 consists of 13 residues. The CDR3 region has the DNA TGTGCCAGCAGTCGGACTAGCGGCTACGAGCAGTACTTC. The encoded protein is CASSRTSGYEQYF. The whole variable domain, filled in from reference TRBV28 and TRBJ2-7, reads DVKVTQSSRYLVKRTGEKVFLECVQDMDHENMFWYRQDPGLGLRLIYFSYDVKMKEKGDIPEGYSVSREKKERFSLILESASTNQTSMYLCASSRTSGYEQYFGPGTRLTVT.

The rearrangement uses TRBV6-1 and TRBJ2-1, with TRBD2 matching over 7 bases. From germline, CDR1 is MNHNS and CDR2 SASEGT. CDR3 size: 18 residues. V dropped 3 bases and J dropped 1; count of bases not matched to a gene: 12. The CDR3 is CASSDQGTPGGSYNEQFF. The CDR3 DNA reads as TGTGCCAGCAGTGATCAGGGAACCCCCGGGGGGTCCTACAATGAGCAGTTCTTC.

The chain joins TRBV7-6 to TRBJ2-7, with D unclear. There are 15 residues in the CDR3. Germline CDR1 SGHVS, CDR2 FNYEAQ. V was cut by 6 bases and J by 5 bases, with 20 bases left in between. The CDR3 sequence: CASRPMEPPWDEQYF. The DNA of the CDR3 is TGTGCCAGCAGACCCATGGAGCCCCCCTGGGACGAGCAGTACTTC.

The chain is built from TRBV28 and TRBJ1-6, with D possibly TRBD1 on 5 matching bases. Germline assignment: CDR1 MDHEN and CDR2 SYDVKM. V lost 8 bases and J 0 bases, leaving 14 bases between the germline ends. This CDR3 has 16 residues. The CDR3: CASLMGGGSYNSPLHF. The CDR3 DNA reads TGTGCCAGCCTAATGGGGGGGGGCTCCTATAATTCACCCCTCCACTTT.

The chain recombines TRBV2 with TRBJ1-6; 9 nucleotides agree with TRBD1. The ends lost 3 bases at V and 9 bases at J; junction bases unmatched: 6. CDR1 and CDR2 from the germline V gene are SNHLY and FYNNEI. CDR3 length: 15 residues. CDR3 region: CASSDSTGGVSPLHF. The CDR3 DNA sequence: TGTGCCAGCAGTGACTCGACAGGGGGAGTTTCACCCCTCCACTTT.

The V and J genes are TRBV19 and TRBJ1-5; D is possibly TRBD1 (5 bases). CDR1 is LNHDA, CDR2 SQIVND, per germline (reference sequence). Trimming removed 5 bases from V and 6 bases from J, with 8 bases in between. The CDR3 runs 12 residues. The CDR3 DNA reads TGTGCCAGTAGTGTGGGGGGTCAGCCCCAGCATTTT. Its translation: CASSVGGQPQHF.

The chain's CDR3 is CASQQGIGGYTF. The CDR3 DNA follows: TGTGCCAGCCAACAGGGGATAGGTGGCTACACCTTC. V usage is TRBV19 and J usage is TRBJ1-2; 7 nucleotides match TRBD1. This CDR3 has 12 residues. Germline CDR1 reads LNHDA; CDR2 reads SQIVND (reference sequence). Unmatched junction bases numbered 8, after V lost 9 bases and J lost 7 bases.

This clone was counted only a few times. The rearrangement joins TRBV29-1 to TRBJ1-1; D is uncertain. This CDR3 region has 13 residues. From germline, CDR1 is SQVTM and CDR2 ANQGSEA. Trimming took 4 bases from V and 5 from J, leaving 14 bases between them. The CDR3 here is CSVVWTDGTEAFF. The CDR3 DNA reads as TGCAGCGTTGTTTGGACGGATGGAACTGAAGCTTTCTTT.

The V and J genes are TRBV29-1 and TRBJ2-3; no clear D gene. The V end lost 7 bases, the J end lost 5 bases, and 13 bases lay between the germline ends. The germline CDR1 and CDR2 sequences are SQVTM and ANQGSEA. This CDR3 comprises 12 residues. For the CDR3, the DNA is TGCAGCGCCGCCTCCCCCGGAGATACGCAGTATTTT. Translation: CSAASPGDTQYF.

Here the CDR3 reads CASSEDRASGYTF. DNA of the CDR3: TGTGCCAGCAGCGAAGACAGGGCCAGTGGCTACACCTTC. The chain couples TRBV5-6 to TRBJ1-2; 7 bases match TRBD1. The trim removed 4 bases at V and 7 bases at J, leaving 7 bases unmatched. The CDR3 extends over 13 amino acids. Per the germline V gene, CDR1 is SGHDT and CDR2 is YYEEEE.

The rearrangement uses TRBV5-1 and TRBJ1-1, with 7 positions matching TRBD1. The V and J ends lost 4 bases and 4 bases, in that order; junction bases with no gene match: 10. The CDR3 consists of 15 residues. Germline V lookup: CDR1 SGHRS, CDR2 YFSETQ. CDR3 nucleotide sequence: TGCGCCAGCAGCCGGACGACAGGGATGGGCACTGAAGCTTTCTTT. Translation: CASSRTTGMGTEAFF.

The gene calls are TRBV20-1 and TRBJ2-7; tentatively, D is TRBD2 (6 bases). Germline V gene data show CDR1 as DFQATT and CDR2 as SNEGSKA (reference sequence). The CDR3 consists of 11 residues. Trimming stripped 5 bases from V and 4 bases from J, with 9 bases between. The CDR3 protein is CSAWDFYEQYF. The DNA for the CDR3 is TGCAGTGCTTGGGACTTTTACGAGCAGTACTTC.

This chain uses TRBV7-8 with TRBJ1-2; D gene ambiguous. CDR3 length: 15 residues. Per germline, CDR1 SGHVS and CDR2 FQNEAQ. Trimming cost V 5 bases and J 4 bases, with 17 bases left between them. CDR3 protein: CASSPRVLSSYGYTF. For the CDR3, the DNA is TGTGCCAGCAGCCCCCGGGTACTGTCTAGCTATGGCTACACCTTC.

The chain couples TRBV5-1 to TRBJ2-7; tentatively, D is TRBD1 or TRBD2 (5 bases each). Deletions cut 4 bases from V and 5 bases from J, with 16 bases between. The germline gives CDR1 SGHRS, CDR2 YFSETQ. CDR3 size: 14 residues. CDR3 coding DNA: TGCGCCAGCAGCCAGGGACCGCCGGGCCACGAGCAGTACTTC. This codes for CASSQGPPGHEQYF.

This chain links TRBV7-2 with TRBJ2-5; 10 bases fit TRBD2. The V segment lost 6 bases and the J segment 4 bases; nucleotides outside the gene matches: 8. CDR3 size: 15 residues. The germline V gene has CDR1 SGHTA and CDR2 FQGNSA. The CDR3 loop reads CASSYQRGGRETQYF. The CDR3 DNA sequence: TGTGCCAGCAGTTACCAGCGGGGGGGTCGAGAGACCCAGTACTTC.

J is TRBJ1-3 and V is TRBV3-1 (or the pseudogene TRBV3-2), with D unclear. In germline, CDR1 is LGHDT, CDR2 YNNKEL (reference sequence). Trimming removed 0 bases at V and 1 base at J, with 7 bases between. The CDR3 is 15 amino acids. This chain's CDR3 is CASSQEGISGNTIYF. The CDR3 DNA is TGTGCCAGCAGCCAAGAGGGTATTTCTGGAAACACCATATATTTT.

The CDR3 region is CASSGQGALVGNQPQHF. In DNA, the CDR3 is TGTGCCAGCAGTGGACAGGGGGCATTGGTCGGCAATCAGCCCCAGCATTTT. This chain connects TRBV28 to TRBJ1-5, with 11 bases fitting TRBD1. This CDR3 contains 17 residues. CDR1 is MDHEN and CDR2 is SYDVKM in the germline V gene. V shed 5 bases and J 2 bases; nucleotides not matched to a gene: 8.